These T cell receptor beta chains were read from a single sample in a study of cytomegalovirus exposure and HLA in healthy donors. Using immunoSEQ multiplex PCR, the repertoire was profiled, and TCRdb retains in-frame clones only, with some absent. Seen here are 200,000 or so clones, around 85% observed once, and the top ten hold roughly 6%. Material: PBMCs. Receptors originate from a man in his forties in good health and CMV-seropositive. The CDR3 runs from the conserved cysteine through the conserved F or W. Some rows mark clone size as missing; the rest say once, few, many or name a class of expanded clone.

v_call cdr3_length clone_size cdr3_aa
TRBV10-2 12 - CASSQGTGELFF
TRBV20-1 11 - CSASRGVVAFF
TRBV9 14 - CASSPRGSNTEAFF
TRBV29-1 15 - CSVVGTLDGSGELFF
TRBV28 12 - CASSSAIYEQYF
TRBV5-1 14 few CASTRRGGTYEQYF
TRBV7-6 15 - CASSLGPGGNQPQHF
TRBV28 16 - CASSAPPSGLNTEAFF
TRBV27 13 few CASSLSVRNIQYF
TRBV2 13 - CASSEGATDTQYF
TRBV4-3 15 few CASSQGRQGIYEQYF
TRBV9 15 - CASTHRLDPTDTQYF
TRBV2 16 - CASSEVGLLGNREQYF
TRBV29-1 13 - CSVSPTGGNIQYF
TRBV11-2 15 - CASSPLGTESYEQYF
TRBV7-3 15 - CASSLIRQGPNEQFF
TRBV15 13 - CATSRGVEGTVHF
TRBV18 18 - CASSDWTGSDLRSTEAFF
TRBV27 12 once CASSRDNEKLFF
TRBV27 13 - CASSLYQGGELFF
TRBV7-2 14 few CASSQSGGNQPQHF
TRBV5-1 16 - CASSPGSRADNYGYTF
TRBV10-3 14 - CAIRDGQGPPEAFF
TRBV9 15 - CASSVVGDRGAEAFF
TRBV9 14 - CASSVEGRGDEQFF
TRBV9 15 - CASSVEPGYQETQYF
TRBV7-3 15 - CASSLSGGGNQPQHF
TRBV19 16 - CASSTDGTGGGQPQHF
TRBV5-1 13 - CASSPPRTGELFF
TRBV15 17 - CATSRSGGGGANEKLFF
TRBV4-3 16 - CASSQSLAGLTDTQYF
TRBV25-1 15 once CASSRISQGAGEQYF
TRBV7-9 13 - CASVTGQGSPLHF
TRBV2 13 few CASSLDRANIQYF
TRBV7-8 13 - CASSFRQGNEQYF
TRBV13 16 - CASSPRLAESTDTQYF
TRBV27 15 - CASSPGTGKFYEQYF
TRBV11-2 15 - CASSLAGQGINEQFF
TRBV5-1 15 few CASSHRGPMNTEAFF
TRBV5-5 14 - CASIRQGASGELFF
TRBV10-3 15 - CAISESLDSSRKLFF